Detailed here is one T cell receptor beta chain. The target antigen is unknown. This sample is drawn from a study of shared clonotypes between healthy human individuals. At the level of the study: Per donor, CD8 memory used one plate, CD8 naive used two, CD4 memory used three and CD4 naive used three.

General study points: Generation probabilities of non-shared clonotypes were lower (relative to those shared by all four donors).

Clones were read by immunoSEQ multiplex PCR, and TCRdb kept only the in-frame ones, dropping some. Among about 680,000 clones, 60% to 75% were seen once, and the ten largest hold around 1.7%. Germline-derived CDR1 and CDR2 are ENHRY and SYGVKD. The CDR3 consists of 15 residues. Trimming at V came to 6 bases and at J to 6 bases, leaving 6 bases not matched to a gene. Sequencing used memory CD4+ T cells sorted from blood. Subset noted: CD45RA-negative fraction. This TCR was sampled from a woman aged 25-40 years in good health. This sequence joins TRBV10-3 and TRBJ1-5, with 12 bases aligning to TRBD1. The CDR3, as DNA: TGTGCCATCAGAGCGGGACAGGGGGCCGGTCAGCCCCAGCATTTT. Its protein product is CAIRAGQGAGQPQHF.